These T cell receptor beta chains were read from a single sample in a study of regulatory T cells in long-lasting Graves disease. From the multiplex PCR reads, TCRdb called clonotypes with MiXCR, one entry per CDR3 protein. This sample has hundreds of thousands of distinct CDR3 sequences, with 21% found just once. The input for sequencing was peripheral blood mononuclear cells (PBMCs), taken when the disease was refractory, from a patient treated with antithyroid drugs. These receptors all stem from a female donor with Graves disease. Both conserved end residues are part of each CDR3. The D gene is left open where the match is weak. Size is stated for part of the rows, as once, few or many counts, or as a class when the clone is expanded.

CDR3	DNA	V	D	J	size
CASSEDSYGYEQYF	TGTGCCAGCAGTGAGGACAGTTATGGGTACGAGCAGTACTTC	TRBV2	-	TRBJ2-7	many
CASSLRRNRGLAGGLGETQYF	TGTGCCAGCAGTTTAAGGAGAAATCGAGGACTAGCGGGAGGGTTGGGAGAGACCCAGTACTTC	TRBV28	TRBD2	TRBJ2-5	-
CASSRVRDSATNQPQHF	TGTGCCAGTAGCAGAGTCAGGGACAGTGCTACCAATCAGCCCCAGCATTTT	TRBV19	TRBD1	TRBJ1-5	-
CASSYGDLPQGSYGYTF	TGCGCCAGCAGCTATGGGGACCTCCCCCAGGGGAGCTATGGCTACACCTTC	TRBV4-1	-	TRBJ1-2	-
CASSPRWLSEPSYEQYF	TGCGCCAGCAGCCCCCGATGGCTTAGCGAACCATCCTACGAGCAGTACTTC	TRBV4-1	-	TRBJ2-7	few
CSVMDGFYGYTF	TGCAGCGTCATGGACGGATTCTATGGCTACACCTTC	TRBV29-1	-	TRBJ1-2	few
CSASQNLGVNTGELFF	TGCAGTGCTAGCCAAAACCTGGGGGTGAACACCGGGGAGCTGTTTTTT	TRBV20-1	-	TRBJ2-2	-
CASSHLVQETQYF	TGTGCCAGCAGCCACCTAGTCCAAGAGACCCAGTACTTC	TRBV11-2	-	TRBJ2-5	-
CASSVGSANTGELFF	TGTGCCAGCAGCGTAGGGAGCGCTAACACCGGGGAGCTGTTTTTT	TRBV9	-	TRBJ2-2	-
CASSTPDRGSYNSPLHF	TGTGCCAGCAGCACCCCCGACAGGGGATCCTATAATTCACCCCTCCACTTT	TRBV28	TRBD1	TRBJ1-6	-
CASSPGGSWYTEAFF	TGTGCCAGCTCACCAGGGGGTTCTTGGTACACTGAAGCTTTCTTT	TRBV18	-	TRBJ1-1	-
CSAGTFEGAGGDQPQHF	TGCAGTGCTGGGACCTTCGAGGGGGCTGGGGGGGATCAGCCCCAGCATTTT	TRBV20-1	TRBD1	TRBJ1-5	-
CASSLGLAANTGELFF	TGTGCCAGCAGTTTAGGACTAGCGGCGAACACCGGGGAGCTGTTTTTT	TRBV27	TRBD2	TRBJ2-2	many
CASSSDPKSAQHF	TGTGCCAGCAGTTCGGACCCCAAATCAGCCCAGCATTTT	TRBV27	-	TRBJ1-5	-
CASRLSGRNEKLFF	TGTGCCAGCAGGCTCAGTGGGAGGAATGAAAAACTGTTTTTT	TRBV12-3/TRBV12-4	-	TRBJ1-4	many
CSARGRRDEKLFF	TGCAGTGCTAGGGGTAGGAGGGACGAAAAACTGTTTTTT	TRBV20-1	-	TRBJ1-4	-
CASSQEAGGAQETQYF	TGTGCCAGCAGCCAAGAGGCAGGAGGGGCTCAAGAGACCCAGTACTTC	TRBV3-1	-	TRBJ2-5	-
CASSLTGTGGYEQYF	TGCGCCAGCAGCTTGACGGGGACAGGGGGATACGAGCAGTACTTC	TRBV5-1	TRBD1	TRBJ2-7	few
CAWTRASTDTQYF	TGTGCCTGGACGCGGGCGAGCACAGATACGCAGTATTTT	TRBV30	-	TRBJ2-3	few
CASTGGRHGYTF	TGTGCATCGACAGGGGGGAGACATGGCTACACCTTC	TRBV5-6	TRBD1	TRBJ1-2	many
CASSTPGQDYEQYF	TGTGCCAGTAGTACCCCGGGACAGGACTACGAGCAGTACTTC	TRBV19	TRBD1	TRBJ2-7	few
CASSRGHVTGELFF	TGTGCCAGCAGCCGGGGACATGTCACCGGGGAGCTGTTTTTT	TRBV3-1	-	TRBJ2-2	many
CASSLYQRSLSNQPQHF	TGTGCCAGCAGTTTATATCAGAGGAGCCTTAGCAATCAGCCCCAGCATTTT	TRBV28	-	TRBJ1-5	many
CASSRSGRSYEQYF	TGTGCCAGCAGTCGTAGCGGGAGATCCTACGAGCAGTACTTC	TRBV28	TRBD2	TRBJ2-7	many
CASSLRAPEAFF	TGTGCCAGCAGTTTACGGGCCCCTGAAGCTTTCTTT	TRBV28	-	TRBJ1-1	few
CASSQDWGTLAKNIQYF	TGCGCCAGCAGCCAAGATTGGGGCACCTTAGCCAAAAACATTCAGTACTTC	TRBV4-1	-	TRBJ2-4	-
CASSSGQPNEKLFF	TGTGCCAGCAGCTCGGGACAGCCGAATGAAAAACTGTTTTTT	TRBV5-1	TRBD1	TRBJ1-4	many
CATTRDSDGPYEQYF	TGTGCCACCACCCGGGACAGCGACGGCCCCTACGAGCAGTACTTC	TRBV6-1	TRBD1	TRBJ2-7	few
CASSLSSANTGELFF	TGTGCCAGCAGTTTATCATCCGCGAACACCGGGGAGCTGTTTTTT	TRBV28	-	TRBJ2-2	many
CAEGGGSTGELFF	TGTGCCGAGGGTGGCGGGAGCACCGGGGAGCTGTTTTTT	TRBV2	TRBD2	TRBJ2-2	many
CATSDLAGEKLFF	TGTGCCACCAGCGACCTTGCTGGTGAAAAACTGTTTTTT	TRBV15	-	TRBJ1-4	many
CASRTPGLAGVEQFF	TGTGCCAGCAGAACTCCGGGACTAGCGGGAGTTGAGCAGTTCTTC	TRBV6-1	TRBD2	TRBJ2-1	-
CASSTLAGYEQYF	TGTGCCAGCAGTACACTAGCAGGGTACGAGCAGTACTTC	TRBV27	-	TRBJ2-7	many
CASSIPPGRTNYGYTF	TGTGCCAGTAGTATCCCCCCAGGACGGACTAACTATGGCTACACCTTC	TRBV19	-	TRBJ1-2	-
CASSSRETRYF	TGTGCCAGCAGTTCGCGAGAGACCCGGTACTTC	TRBV12-3/TRBV12-4	-	TRBJ2-5	-
CASSLGLAERETQYF	TGTGCCAGCAGCCTGGGACTAGCGGAGAGGGAGACCCAGTACTTC	TRBV7-2	TRBD2	TRBJ2-5	many
CASSYSRGFTCEQHF	TGTGCCAGCAGTTACTCGCGTGGTTTCACCTGCGAGCAGCACTTC	TRBV6-5	-	TRBJ2-7	-
CASGAGANQPQHF	TGTGCCAGTGGGGCAGGGGCCAATCAGCCCCAGCATTTT	TRBV19	-	TRBJ1-5	once
CASMPGGGTGELFF	TGTGCCAGTATGCCAGGGGGCGGAACCGGGGAGCTGTTTTTT	TRBV19	TRBD1	TRBJ2-2	few
CASSEGQGNGNTIYF	TGTGCCAGCAGCGAGGGACAGGGAAATGGAAACACCATATATTTT	TRBV28	TRBD1	TRBJ1-3	many
CASSPPMSGEVSKNIQYF	TGCGCCAGCAGCCCCCCCATGTCGGGGGAGGTATCCAAAAACATTCAGTACTTC	TRBV5-1	-	TRBJ2-4	-
CASMGGGYETQYF	TGTGCCAGCATGGGCGGAGGGTATGAGACCCAGTACTTC	TRBV2	-	TRBJ2-5	many
CASSGQGQPSNQPQHF	TGTGCCAGCAGTGGCCAGGGACAGCCTAGCAATCAGCCCCAGCATTTT	TRBV2	TRBD1	TRBJ1-5	few
CASSGRGLAGYNEQFF	TGTGCCAGCAGCGGGAGGGGACTAGCGGGGTACAATGAGCAGTTCTTC	TRBV3-1	TRBD2	TRBJ2-1	-
CASSSEWDRWTYEQYF	TGTGCCAGCAGTTCCGAGTGGGACAGGTGGACCTACGAGCAGTACTTC	TRBV28	TRBD1	TRBJ2-7	many
CASHGSGWGKSTEAFF	TGTGCCAGCCACGGGAGTGGATGGGGGAAAAGCACTGAAGCTTTCTTT	TRBV7-9	-	TRBJ1-1	-
CASSTSSVAGELFF	TGTGCCAGCAGCACCTCTAGTGTGGCCGGGGAGCTGTTTTTT	TRBV7-3	-	TRBJ2-2	-
CASGGPGTGELFF	TGTGCCTCCGGGGGGCCAGGCACCGGGGAGCTGTTTTTT	TRBV30	-	TRBJ2-2	many
CASDLLETQYF	TGTGCCAGCGACTTATTGGAGACCCAGTACTTC	TRBV3-1	-	TRBJ2-5	-
CASSPGLAYEQYF	TGTGCCAGCAGCCCGGGACTAGCCTACGAGCAGTACTTC	TRBV13	TRBD2	TRBJ2-7	many
CASSQGTTRGDTEAFF	TGCGCCAGCAGCCAAGGGACAACCCGAGGGGACACTGAAGCTTTCTTT	TRBV4-1	-	TRBJ1-1	-
CASSSQTPVETQYF	TGTGCCAGCTCATCCCAGACACCAGTGGAGACCCAGTACTTC	TRBV18	-	TRBJ2-5	many
CASSLSGHSGNTIYF	TGTGCCAGCAGCCTCTCGGGACATTCTGGAAACACCATATATTTT	TRBV27	-	TRBJ1-3	many
CASSGQMAGVETQYF	TGTGCCAGCAGTGGACAGATGGCGGGGGTAGAGACCCAGTACTTC	TRBV6-2/TRBV6-3	-	TRBJ2-5	few
CASSTYTEPQETQYF	TGTGCCAGCAGTACTTACACGGAGCCCCAAGAGACCCAGTACTTC	TRBV28	-	TRBJ2-5	many